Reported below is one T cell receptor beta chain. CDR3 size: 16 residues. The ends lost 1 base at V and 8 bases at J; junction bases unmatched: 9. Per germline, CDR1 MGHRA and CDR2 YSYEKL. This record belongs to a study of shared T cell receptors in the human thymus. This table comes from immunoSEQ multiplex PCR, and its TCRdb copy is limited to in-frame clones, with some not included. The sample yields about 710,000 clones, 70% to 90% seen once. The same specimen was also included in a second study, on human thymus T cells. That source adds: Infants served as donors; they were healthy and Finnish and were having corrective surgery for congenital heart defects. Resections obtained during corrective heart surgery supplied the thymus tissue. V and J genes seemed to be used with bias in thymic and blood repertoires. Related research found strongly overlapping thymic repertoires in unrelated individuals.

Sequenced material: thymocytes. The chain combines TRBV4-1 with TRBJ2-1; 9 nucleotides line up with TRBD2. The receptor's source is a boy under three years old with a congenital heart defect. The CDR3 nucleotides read TGCGCCAGCAGCCAAGTGCGAACTAGCGGGTTGGATGAGCAGTTCTTC. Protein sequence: CASSQVRTSGLDEQFF.